The sequence of this T cell receptor (beta chain) was determined in a study of identical twins. This clonotype was seen a few times. One entry per CDR3 protein results from TCRdb running MiXCR on the 5' RACE reads. The table lists 350,000 to 600,000 distinct CDR3 sequences, 12% to 15% of them singletons, with 0.4% to 0.55% in the top ten. The data also belong to a second study, concerning yellow fever vaccine responses in identical twins.

The sequence came from a woman aged 18-29 years in good health. Sequenced material: CD4+ T cells sorted from blood.

The CDR3 reads CASSAPPGPVNYGYTF. The CDR3 nucleotides read TGTGCCAGCAGTGCCCCCCCAGGGCCTGTTAACTATGGCTACACCTTC. This chain joins TRBV12-3 or TRBV12-4 and TRBJ1-2; D possibly corresponds to TRBD1 (5 bases). V was clipped by 5 bases and J by 1 base, with 17 bases between them. The CDR3 sequence is 16 residues long.